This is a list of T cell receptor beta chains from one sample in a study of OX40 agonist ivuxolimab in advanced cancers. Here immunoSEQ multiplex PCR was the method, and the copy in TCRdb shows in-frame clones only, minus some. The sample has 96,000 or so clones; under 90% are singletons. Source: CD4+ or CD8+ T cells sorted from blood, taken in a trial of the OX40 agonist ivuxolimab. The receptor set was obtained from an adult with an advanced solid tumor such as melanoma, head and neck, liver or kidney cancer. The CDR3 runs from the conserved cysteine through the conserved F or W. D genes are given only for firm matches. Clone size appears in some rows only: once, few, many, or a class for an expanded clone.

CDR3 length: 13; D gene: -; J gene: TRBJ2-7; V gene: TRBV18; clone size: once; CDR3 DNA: TGTGCCAGCTCACTGTCACGGACCTACGAGCAGTACTTC; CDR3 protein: CASSLSRTYEQYF
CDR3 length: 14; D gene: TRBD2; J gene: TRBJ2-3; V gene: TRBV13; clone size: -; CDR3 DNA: TGTGCCAGCAGCTTGGGGACTAGTGGAAATACGCAGTATTTT; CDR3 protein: CASSLGTSGNTQYF
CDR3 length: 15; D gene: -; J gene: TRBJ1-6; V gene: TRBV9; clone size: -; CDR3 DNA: TGTGCCAGCAGCGTAGGACGGGGAAATAATTCACCCCTCCACTTT; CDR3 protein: CASSVGRGNNSPLHF
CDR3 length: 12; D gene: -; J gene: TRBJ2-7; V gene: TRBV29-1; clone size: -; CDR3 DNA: TGCAGCGTTGGGGTAAGCTCCTACGAGCAGTACTTC; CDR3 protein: CSVGVSSYEQYF
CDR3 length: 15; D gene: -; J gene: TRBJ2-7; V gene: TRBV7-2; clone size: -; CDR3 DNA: TGTGCCAGCAGCTTAGGGAACCAGCGAGGGGGCGAGCAGTACTTC; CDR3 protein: CASSLGNQRGGEQYF
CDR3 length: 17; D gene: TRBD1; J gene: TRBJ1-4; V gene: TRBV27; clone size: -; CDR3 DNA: TGTGCCAGCAGTTTGGGTCAGGGGGAAATAACTAATGAAAAACTGTTTTTT; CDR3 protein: CASSLGQGEITNEKLFF
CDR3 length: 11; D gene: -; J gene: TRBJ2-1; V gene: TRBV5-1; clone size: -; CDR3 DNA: TGCGCCAGCAGCCTCCCAGGGGAGCAGTTCTTC; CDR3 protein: CASSLPGEQFF
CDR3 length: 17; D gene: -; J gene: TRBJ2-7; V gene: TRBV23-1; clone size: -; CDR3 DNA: TGCGCCAGCAGTCAATCGCCCGGACAGTCCAGCTCCTACGAGCAGTACTTC; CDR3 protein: CASSQSPGQSSSYEQYF
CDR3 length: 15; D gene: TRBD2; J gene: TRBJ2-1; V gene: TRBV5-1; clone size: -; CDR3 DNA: TGCGCCAGCAGCTTGATTAGCGGGGGAATAGATGAGCAGTTCTTC; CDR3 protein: CASSLISGGIDEQFF
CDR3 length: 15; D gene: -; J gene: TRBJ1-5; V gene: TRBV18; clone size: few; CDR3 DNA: TGTGCCAGCTCCTGGGAGGGGAGGCTCAATCAGCCCCAGCATTTT; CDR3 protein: CASSWEGRLNQPQHF
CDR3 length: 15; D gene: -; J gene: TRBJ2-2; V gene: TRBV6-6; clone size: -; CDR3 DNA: TGTGCCAGCGGAGGGGCGGGAATGAACACCGGGGAGCTGTTTTTT; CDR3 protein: CASGGAGMNTGELFF
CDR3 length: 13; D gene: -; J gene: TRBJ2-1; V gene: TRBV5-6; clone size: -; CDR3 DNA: TGTGCCAGCAGCTTTGCCAGGGGAAATGAGCAGTTCTTC; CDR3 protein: CASSFARGNEQFF
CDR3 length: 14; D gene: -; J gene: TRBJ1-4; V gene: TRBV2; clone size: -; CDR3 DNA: TGTGCCAGCACTCTTAGGGGGTCTTGGGAAAAACTGTTTTTT; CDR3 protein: CASTLRGSWEKLFF
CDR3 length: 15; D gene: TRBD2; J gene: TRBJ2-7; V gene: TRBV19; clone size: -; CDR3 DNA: TGTGCCAGTAGTCCCACCTCTAGCGGGAGAAAGGAGCAGTACTTC; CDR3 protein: CASSPTSSGRKEQYF
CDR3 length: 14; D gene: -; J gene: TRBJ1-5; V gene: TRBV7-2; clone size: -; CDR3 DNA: TGTGCCAGCAGCTCGTTCTTCGGGGAGGGGACCCAGCATTTT; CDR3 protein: CASSSFFGEGTQHF
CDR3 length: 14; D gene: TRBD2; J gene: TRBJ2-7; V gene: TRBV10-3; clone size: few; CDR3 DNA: TGTGCCATCTCTCCCCCGGGACTAGAGCGGGAGCAGTACTTC; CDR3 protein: CAISPPGLEREQYF
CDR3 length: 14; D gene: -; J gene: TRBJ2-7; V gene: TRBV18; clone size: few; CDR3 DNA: TGTGCCAGCTCACCAATCCTGGGGGGCTACGAGCAGTACTTC; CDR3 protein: CASSPILGGYEQYF
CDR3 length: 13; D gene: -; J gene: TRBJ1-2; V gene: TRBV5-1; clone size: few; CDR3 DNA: TGCGCCAGCAGCTTGGAACAGCTCTATGGCTACACCTTC; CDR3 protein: CASSLEQLYGYTF
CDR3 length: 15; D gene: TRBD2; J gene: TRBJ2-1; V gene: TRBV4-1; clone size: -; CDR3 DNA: TGCGCCAGCAGCGATCTAGCGGGGGGGCACAATGAGCAGTTCTTC; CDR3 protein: CASSDLAGGHNEQFF
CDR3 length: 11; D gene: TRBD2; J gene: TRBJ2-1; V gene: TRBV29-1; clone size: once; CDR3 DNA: TGCAGCGTTAGACTAGCTATTGAGCAGTTCTTC; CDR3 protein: CSVRLAIEQFF
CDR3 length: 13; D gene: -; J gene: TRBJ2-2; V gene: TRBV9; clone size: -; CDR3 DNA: TGTGCCAGCAGCGTAGGGGTCACCGGGGAGCTGTTTTTT; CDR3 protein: CASSVGVTGELFF
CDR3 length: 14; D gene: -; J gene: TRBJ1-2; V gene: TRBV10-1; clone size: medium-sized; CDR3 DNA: TGCGCCAGCAGCGGGGACACTCAGAACTATGGCTACACCTTC; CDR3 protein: CASSGDTQNYGYTF
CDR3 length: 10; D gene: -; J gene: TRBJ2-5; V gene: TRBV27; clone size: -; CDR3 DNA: TGTGCCAGCAGTTTTGAGCAGCCGTACTTC; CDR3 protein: CASSFEQPYF
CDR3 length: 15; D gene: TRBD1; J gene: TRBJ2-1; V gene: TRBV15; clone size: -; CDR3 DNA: TGTGCCACCAGCGGCAACCGGGACAGCAACAATGAGCAGTTCTTC; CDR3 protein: CATSGNRDSNNEQFF
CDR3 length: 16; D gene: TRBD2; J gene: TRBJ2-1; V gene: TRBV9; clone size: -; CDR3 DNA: TGTGCCAGCAGCGTGCACCTAGCGGGGGACTACAATGAGCAGTTCTTC; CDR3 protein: CASSVHLAGDYNEQFF
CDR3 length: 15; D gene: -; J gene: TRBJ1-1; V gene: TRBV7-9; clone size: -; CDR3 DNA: TGTGCCAGCAGCCCCAGGGGTGTGAGAGACACTGAAGCTTTCTTT; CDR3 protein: CASSPRGVRDTEAFF
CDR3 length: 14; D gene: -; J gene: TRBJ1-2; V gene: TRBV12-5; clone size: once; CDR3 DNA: TGTGCTAGTGGTTTGGGGGGTCCTTACTATGGCTACACCTTC; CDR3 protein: CASGLGGPYYGYTF
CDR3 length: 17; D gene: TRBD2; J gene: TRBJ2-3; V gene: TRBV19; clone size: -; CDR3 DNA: TGTGCCAGTAGTATGCCACGACTAGCGGGCGTCACAGATACGCAGTATTTT; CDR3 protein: CASSMPRLAGVTDTQYF
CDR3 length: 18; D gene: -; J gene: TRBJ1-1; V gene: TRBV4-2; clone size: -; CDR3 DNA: TGTGCCAGCAGCCAAGCCGGGACCACCGCCCACTCGAACACTGAAGCTTTCTTT; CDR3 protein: CASSQAGTTAHSNTEAFF
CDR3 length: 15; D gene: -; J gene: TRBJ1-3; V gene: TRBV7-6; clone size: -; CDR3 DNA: TGTGCCAGCAGCCTAGGAGGACGACCGGGAAACACCATATATTTT; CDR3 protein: CASSLGGRPGNTIYF
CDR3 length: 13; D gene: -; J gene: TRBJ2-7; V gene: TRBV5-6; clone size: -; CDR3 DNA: TGTGCCAGCAGCTTGGTCGGGTCCTACGAGCAGTACTTC; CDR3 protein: CASSLVGSYEQYF
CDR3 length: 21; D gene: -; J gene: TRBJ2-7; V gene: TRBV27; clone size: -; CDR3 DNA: TGTGCCAGCAGTTTCCGGAGGCCCCCCCAGGGGCCCAACTTAGCGGCCTACGAGCAGTACTTC; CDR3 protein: CASSFRRPPQGPNLAAYEQYF
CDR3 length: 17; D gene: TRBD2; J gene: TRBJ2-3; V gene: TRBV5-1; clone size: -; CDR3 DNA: TGCGCCAGCAGCTCCCACTTGGCGGGAGGTAGCACAGATACGCAGTATTTT; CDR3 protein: CASSSHLAGGSTDTQYF
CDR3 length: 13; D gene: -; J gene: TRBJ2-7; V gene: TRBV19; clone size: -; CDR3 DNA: TGTGCCAGTAGTATCGGCCTATCCTACGAGCAGTACTTC; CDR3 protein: CASSIGLSYEQYF
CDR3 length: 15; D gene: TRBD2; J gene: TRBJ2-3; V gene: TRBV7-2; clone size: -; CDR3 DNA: TGTGCCAGCAGCTTAAGTGGAACTAGCGGGGATACGCAGTATTTT; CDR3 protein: CASSLSGTSGDTQYF
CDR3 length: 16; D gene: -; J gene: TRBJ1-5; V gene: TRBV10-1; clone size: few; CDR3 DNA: TGCGCCAGCAAGGGGTCTAGGACAGATAGGAATCAGCCCCAGCATTTT; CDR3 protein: CASKGSRTDRNQPQHF
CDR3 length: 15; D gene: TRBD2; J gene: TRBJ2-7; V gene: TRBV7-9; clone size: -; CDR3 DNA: TGTGCCAGCAGCTTATTGGGGCCCGGGAGGAACGAGCAGTACTTC; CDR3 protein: CASSLLGPGRNEQYF
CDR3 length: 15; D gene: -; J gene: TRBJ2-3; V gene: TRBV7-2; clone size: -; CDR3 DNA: TGTGCCAGCAGCTTAGCGGGGGGATTCACAGATACGCAGTATTTT; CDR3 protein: CASSLAGGFTDTQYF
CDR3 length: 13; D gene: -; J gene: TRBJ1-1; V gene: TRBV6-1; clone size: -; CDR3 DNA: TGTGCCAGCAGTGTACAGCTGAACACTGAAGCTTTCTTT; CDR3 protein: CASSVQLNTEAFF
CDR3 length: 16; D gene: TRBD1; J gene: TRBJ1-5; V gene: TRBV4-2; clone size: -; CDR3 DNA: TGTGCCAGCAGCCAAGACCCGGACAGGAACAATCAGCCCCAGCATTTT; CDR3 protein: CASSQDPDRNNQPQHF
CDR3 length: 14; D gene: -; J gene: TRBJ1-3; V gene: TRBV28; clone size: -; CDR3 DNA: TGTGCCAGCAGTTTAATTTTGGCTGCAAACACCATATATTTT; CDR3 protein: CASSLILAANTIYF
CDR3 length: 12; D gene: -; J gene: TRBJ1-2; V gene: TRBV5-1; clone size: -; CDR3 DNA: TGCGCCAGCAGCTTGGCCGTGGGAGGCTACACCTTC; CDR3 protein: CASSLAVGGYTF
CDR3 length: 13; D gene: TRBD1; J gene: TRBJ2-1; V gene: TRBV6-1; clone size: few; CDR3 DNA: TGTGCCAGCAGTGTTAACAGGGGTGGTGAGCAGTTCTTC; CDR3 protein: CASSVNRGGEQFF
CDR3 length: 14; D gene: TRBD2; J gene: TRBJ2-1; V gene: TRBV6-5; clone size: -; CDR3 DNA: TGTGCCAGCAGGAGATTAGCGGGGATCAATGAGCAGTTCTTC; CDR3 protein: CASRRLAGINEQFF
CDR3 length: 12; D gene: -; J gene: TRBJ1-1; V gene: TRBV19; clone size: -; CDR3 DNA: TGTGCCAGTAGTGCCAACATTCATGAAGCTTTCTTT; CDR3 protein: CASSANIHEAFF
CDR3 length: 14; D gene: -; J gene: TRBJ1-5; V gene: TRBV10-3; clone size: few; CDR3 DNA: TGTGCCATCAGTGAGTCGGCAGGCAATCAGCCCCAGCATTTT; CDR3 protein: CAISESAGNQPQHF
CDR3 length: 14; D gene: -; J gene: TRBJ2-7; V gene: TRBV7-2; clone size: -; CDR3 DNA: TGTGCCAGCAGCTCTGGGCCCGGGTCCTACGAGCAGTACTTC; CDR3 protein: CASSSGPGSYEQYF
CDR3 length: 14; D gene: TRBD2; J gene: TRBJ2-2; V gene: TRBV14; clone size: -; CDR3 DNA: TGTGCCAGCAGCCTGTTAGCGGGAAAGGGGGAGCTGTTTTTT; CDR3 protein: CASSLLAGKGELFF
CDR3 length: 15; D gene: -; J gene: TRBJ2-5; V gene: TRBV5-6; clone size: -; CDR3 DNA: TGTGCCAGCAGCTTCCTCGGGGGTGGCCAAGAGACCCAGTACTTC; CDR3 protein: CASSFLGGGQETQYF
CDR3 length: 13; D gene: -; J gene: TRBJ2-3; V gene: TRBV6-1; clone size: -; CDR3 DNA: TGTGCCAGTGCGACTTCGACCACAGATACGCAGTATTTT; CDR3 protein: CASATSTTDTQYF
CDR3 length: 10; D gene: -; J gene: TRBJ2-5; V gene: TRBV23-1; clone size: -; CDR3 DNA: TGCGCCAGCAAGGCAGAGACCCAGTACTTC; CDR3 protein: CASKAETQYF
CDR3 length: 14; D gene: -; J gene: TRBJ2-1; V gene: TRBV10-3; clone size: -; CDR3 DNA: TGTGCCATCAGCGTCACAGGGGAGGGGAATGAGCAGTTCTTC; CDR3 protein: CAISVTGEGNEQFF
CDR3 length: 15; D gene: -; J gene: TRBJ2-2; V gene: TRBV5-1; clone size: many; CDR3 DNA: TGCGCCAGCAGCGCCCAGGGTACGAACACCGGGGAGCTGTTTTTT; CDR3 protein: CASSAQGTNTGELFF
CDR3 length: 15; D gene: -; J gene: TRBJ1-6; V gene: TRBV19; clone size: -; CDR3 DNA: TGTGCCAGTAGTATATCCTTACGGAGTTATTCACCCCCCCACTTT; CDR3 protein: CASSISLRSYSPPHF
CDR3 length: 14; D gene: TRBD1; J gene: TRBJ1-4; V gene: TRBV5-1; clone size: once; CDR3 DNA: TGCGCCAGCAGCCCCCGGGACAGTGGAGAAAAACTGTTTTTT; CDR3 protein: CASSPRDSGEKLFF
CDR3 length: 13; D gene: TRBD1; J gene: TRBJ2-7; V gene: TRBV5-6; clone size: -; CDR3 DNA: TGTGCCAGCAGCTTGACAGGGGGCCACGAGCAGTACTTC; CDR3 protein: CASSLTGGHEQYF
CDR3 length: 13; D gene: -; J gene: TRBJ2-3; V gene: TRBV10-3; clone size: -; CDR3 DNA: TGTGCCATCTCAGGTAGGAGCACCGATACGCAGTATTTT; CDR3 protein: CAISGRSTDTQYF
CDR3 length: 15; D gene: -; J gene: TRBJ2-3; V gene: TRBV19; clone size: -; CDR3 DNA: TGTGCCAGTAGTATATTCGGACAGTCCGCAGATACGCAGTATTTT; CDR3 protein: CASSIFGQSADTQYF
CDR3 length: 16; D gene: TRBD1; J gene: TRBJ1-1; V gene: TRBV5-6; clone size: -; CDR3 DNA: TGTGCCAGCAGCTTGTTGTCCGGACAGGATGTCGCTGAAGCTTTCTTT; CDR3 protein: CASSLLSGQDVAEAFF